These 30 T cell receptor beta chains originate from one sample sequenced in a study of siplizumab effects on memory and regulatory T cells. Produced via immunoSEQ multiplex PCR; TCRdb's table is partial and in-frame only. The sample has tens of thousands of clones, under 95% seen once. The specimen sequenced was CD8+ T cells sorted from blood. The receptors were sampled from a human donor in good health.

The chain has TRBV6-5 and TRBJ2-1, with 7 bases fitting TRBD2. V lost 6 bases to trimming and J lost 6 bases; unmatched junction nucleotides: 11. Germline values: CDR1 MNHEY, CDR2 SVGAGI. This CDR3 has 15 amino acids. The chain's CDR3 is CASSHGRRLGNEQFF. The CDR3 DNA reads TGTGCCAGCAGCCACGGGAGGAGGCTGGGCAATGAGCAGTTCTTC.

The rearrangement joins TRBV9 to TRBJ2-7; 8 bases line up with TRBD2. Unmatched junction bases numbered 11, after V lost 3 bases and J lost 9 bases. This CDR3 contains 14 residues. Per germline, CDR1 SGDLS and CDR2 YYNGEE. CDR3 DNA: TGTGCCAGCAGCGGAACTAGCGGAACTACGAGGCAGTACTTC. This codes for CASSGTSGTTRQYF.

This rearrangement joins TRBV19 to TRBJ2-1, with a tentative D call TRBD2 (5 bases). This CDR3 spans 15 amino acids. CDR1 LNHDA and CDR2 SQIVND come from the germline V gene (reference sequence). The V and J ends lost 3 bases and 7 bases respectively, with 16 bases between them. CDR3 nucleotide sequence: TGTGCCAGTAGTATGGGTGAGGGCCTTACGAATGAGCAGTTCTTC. Translating gives CASSMGEGLTNEQFF.

J is TRBJ2-3 and V is TRBV7-2, with TRBD2 identical over 11 bases. Per germline, CDR1 SGHTA and CDR2 FQGNSA. V gave up 5 bases and J gave up 0 bases; unmatched junction bases: 4. The CDR3 has 16 residues. In DNA form, the CDR3 reads TGTGCCAGCAGCCTAAGGACTAGCGGGAGCACAGATACGCAGTATTTT. The encoded protein is CASSLRTSGSTDTQYF.

The gene calls are TRBV5-1 and TRBJ2-3; D call uncertain. The ends were cut back, 4 bases at V and 4 bases at J, with 7 bases in the middle. CDR1 and CDR2 from the germline V gene are SGHRS and YFSETQ. CDR3 length: 12 amino acids. The CDR3 DNA follows: TGCGCCAGCAGCCAAGTCCCAGATACGCAGTATTTT. This encodes CASSQVPDTQYF. The variable domain in full, completed from reference TRBV5-1 and TRBJ2-3, reads KAGVTQTPRYLIKTRGQQVTLSCSPISGHRSVSWYQQTPGQGLQFLFEYFSETQRNKGNFPGRFSGRQFSNSRSEMNVSTLELGDSALYLCASSQVPDTQYFGPGTRLTVL.

The rearrangement uses TRBV27 and TRBJ2-3, with D perhaps given as TRBD1 or TRBD2 (5 bases each). V lost 3 bases to trimming and J lost 1 base, with 11 bases between them. Germline V CDR1 and CDR2: MNHEY, SMNVEV (reference sequence). The CDR3 consists of 15 residues. The CDR3 sequence is CASSFGTMGTDTQYF. DNA for the CDR3: TGTGCCAGCAGTTTTGGGACCATGGGCACAGATACGCAGTATTTT.

CDR3 amino acids: CASSLLGDHTEAFF. For the CDR3, the DNA is TGTGCCAGCAGTTTACTGGGGGACCACACTGAAGCTTTCTTT. The V and J genes are TRBV27 and TRBJ1-1; D might be TRBD1 (5 bases). The CDR3 contains 14 residues. V lost 2 bases and J 3 bases, leaving 10 bases between the germline ends. CDR1 and CDR2 (germline): MNHEY, SMNVEV (reference sequence).

This sequence joins TRBV5-1 and TRBJ2-3; 7 positions agree with TRBD1. There are 14 residues in the CDR3. The V and J ends lost 0 bases and 4 bases, in that order; junction bases with no gene match: 2. Germline assignment: CDR1 SGHRS and CDR2 YFSETQ. Here the CDR3 DNA reads TGCGCCAGCAGCTTGGCTCAGGGGGCAGATACGCAGTATTTT. Its protein product is CASSLAQGADTQYF.

The V and J genes are TRBV10-3 and TRBJ2-6; the D is unclear. CDR1 is ENHRY, CDR2 SYGVKD, per germline. The CDR3 is 17 residues long. Trimming left V 6 bases short and J 0 bases short, with 15 bases between. The CDR3 loop is CAISASWETSGANVLTF. The CDR3 nucleotides are TGTGCCATCAGCGCCTCGTGGGAAACCTCTGGGGCCAACGTCCTGACTTTC.

The genes are TRBV12-5 and TRBJ2-2, with no clear D. This CDR3 is 15 amino acids long. Trimming took off 0 bases at V and 2 bases at J, with 7 bases between the two ends. Germline assignment: CDR1 LGHNT and CDR2 FRNRAP. The CDR3 DNA is TGTGCTAGTGGTTTGGTAACGGAAAACACCGGGGAGCTGTTTTTT. Residues: CASGLVTENTGELFF.

The gene calls are TRBV2 and TRBJ2-3; 11 nucleotides align to TRBD2. The junction had 8 bases not matched to a gene; V was cut back by 9 bases and J by 3 bases. From germline, CDR1 is SNHLY and CDR2 FYNNEI. The CDR3 is 15 residues long. CDR3 loop: CARNSGGGLTDTQYF. The CDR3 nucleotides are TGTGCCAGGAATAGCGGGGGGGGATTAACAGATACGCAGTATTTT.

This chain connects TRBV29-1 to TRBJ2-7; TRBD1 matches 8 bases. V was pared by 4 bases and J by 4 bases, with 6 bases of the junction left unmatched. The CDR3 covers 13 residues. Germline V CDR1 and CDR2: SQVTM, ANQGSEA. Here the CDR3 reads CSVVRQGRYEQYF. In DNA, the CDR3 is TGCAGCGTTGTGAGACAGGGGAGATACGAGCAGTACTTC.

The chain links TRBV19 to TRBJ1-1; D call uncertain. V was clipped by 1 base and J by 2 bases, with 2 bases between them. This CDR3 region has 12 residues. Germline CDR1 reads LNHDA; CDR2 reads SQIVND (reference sequence). The CDR3 nucleotides are TGTGCCAGTAGTATAGGTAACACTGAAGCTTTCTTT. It is translated as CASSIGNTEAFF.

The chain has TRBV11-2 and TRBJ2-7; D is undetermined. Per germline, CDR1 SGHAT and CDR2 FQNNGV. CDR3 length: 11 residues. Trimming pared 4 bases from V and 3 bases from J, leaving 4 bases between. The CDR3 bases are TGTGCCAGCAGCTCGATCTACGAGCAGTACTTC. It encodes CASSSIYEQYF.

The rearrangement links TRBV27 to TRBJ1-2, with D unclear. The CDR3 extends over 15 amino acids. Between the trimmed V and J ends, which lost 6 bases and 4 bases, there was a span of 18 bases. The germline gives CDR1 MNHEY, CDR2 SMNVEV (reference sequence). The CDR3 bases are TGTGCCAGCAGCACCGCGGGAGGAACGACCTATGGCTACACCTTC. It is translated as CASSTAGGTTYGYTF.

The chain employs TRBV28 and TRBJ2-7, with 7 bases lining up with TRBD2. The J segment lost 2 bases and the V segment lost 3 bases, leaving 10 bases of the junction unmatched. The germline CDR1 and CDR2 sequences are MDHEN and SYDVKM. The CDR3 covers 16 residues. CDR3 in DNA: TGTGCCAGCAGTTTTCCGGCCAGCGGGGCCACCTACGAGCAGTACTTC. Translation: CASSFPASGATYEQYF.

The chain couples TRBV7-9 to TRBJ2-1; 11 bases line up with TRBD2. Germline V gene sequence: CDR1 SEHNR, CDR2 FQNEAQ (reference sequence). The CDR3 is made up of 16 amino acids. Trimming cost V 6 bases and J 7 bases; bases outside gene matches: 11. The CDR3 loop reads CASRRDLAGGNNEQFF. CDR3 DNA sequence: TGTGCCAGCAGACGAGACCTAGCGGGGGGAAATAATGAGCAGTTCTTC.

This chain joins TRBV2 and TRBJ1-4; D possibly corresponds to TRBD1 (5 bases). This CDR3 contains 15 residues. With 6 bases removed from V and 4 bases from J, the gap between germline ends came to 15 bases. CDR1 and CDR2 from the germline V gene are SNHLY and FYNNEI. The CDR3 nucleotides read TGTGCCAGCAGGGCCTTAGGAGGGGTTAATGAAAAACTGTTTTTT. It encodes CASRALGGVNEKLFF.

V and J are TRBV11-2 and TRBJ2-7; tentatively, D is TRBD1 (6 bases). Germline V gene data show CDR1 as SGHAT and CDR2 as FQNNGV. The CDR3 totals 13 residues. The V end lost 4 bases, the J end lost 8 bases, and 15 bases lay between the germline ends. Written as DNA, the CDR3 is TGTGCCAGCAGCTGGGGCGGACAGACCCAGCAGTACTTC. Its translation is CASSWGGQTQQYF.

This rearrangement joins TRBV18 to TRBJ1-4; D is ambiguous. There are 13 residues in the CDR3. In germline, CDR1 is KGHSH, CDR2 LQKENI. Trimming pared 10 bases from V and 5 bases from J, leaving 14 bases between. CDR3 nucleotide sequence: TGTGCCACCGGAATAGAGAGAAATGAAAAACTGTTTTTT. Translated, it gives CATGIERNEKLFF. Full variable domain (missing parts from reference TRBV18 and TRBJ1-4): NAGVMQNPRHLVRRRGQEARLRCSPMKGHSHVYWYRQLPEEGLKFMVYLQKENIIDESGMPKERFSAEFPKEGPSILRIQQVVRGDSAAYFCATGIERNEKLFFGSGTQLSVL.

CDR3 loop: CATSRDQGAYQPQHF. CDR3 DNA: TGTGCCACCAGCAGAGATCAGGGGGCCTATCAGCCCCAGCATTTT. The chain joins TRBV15 to TRBJ1-5; TRBD1 matches at 8 bases. From germline, CDR1 is LNHNV and CDR2 YYDKDF (reference sequence). The CDR3 extends over 15 amino acids. J gave up 5 bases and V 0 bases, and 3 bases lay outside the gene matches.

The chain joins TRBV12-5 to TRBJ2-3; D remains ambiguous. Trimming removed 8 bases at V and 4 bases at J, with 1 base between. This CDR3 comprises 9 residues. The germline gives CDR1 LGHNT, CDR2 FRNRAP. The CDR3 region is CASSDTQYF. The CDR3 nucleotides are TGTGCTAGTTCAGATACGCAGTATTTT.

The gene calls are TRBV7-3 and TRBJ1-1, with unresolved D. The germline V and J ends were trimmed by 2 bases and 1 base, with 5 bases remaining between them. The V gene's germline CDR1 is SGHTA and CDR2 FQGTGA. The CDR3 consists of 13 residues. The CDR3 nucleotides are TGTGCCAGCAGCTTACGAGAGAACACTGAAGCTTTCTTT. This codes for CASSLRENTEAFF.

V and J are TRBV6-5 and TRBJ1-1; D gene ambiguous. The CDR3 totals 13 residues. The V and J ends lost 4 bases and 3 bases respectively, with 9 bases between them. Germline lookup yields CDR1 MNHEY and CDR2 SVGAGI. CDR3 sequence (DNA): TGTGCCAGCAGTTTTGACAAGTACACTGAAGCTTTCTTT. It translates to CASSFDKYTEAFF.

This clone occurred once. V usage is TRBV19 and J usage is TRBJ1-2; no clear D. The CDR3 extends over 13 amino acids. V lost 6 bases to trimming and J lost 3 bases, with 11 bases between them. CDR1 and CDR2 (germline): LNHDA, SQIVND (reference sequence). The DNA for the CDR3 is TGTGCCAGTAGCCAACTGGGAGACTATGGCTACACCTTC. Translating gives CASSQLGDYGYTF.

The chain has TRBV6-1 and TRBJ2-1; D is uncertain. Germline V lookup: CDR1 MNHNS, CDR2 SASEGT. V lost 6 bases and J 6 bases, leaving 15 bases between the germline ends. This CDR3 spans 14 amino acids. CDR3 sequence: CASRVLSTFNEQFF. The CDR3 coding sequence is TGTGCCAGCAGGGTCCTATCTACCTTCAATGAGCAGTTCTTC.

The chain combines TRBV19 with TRBJ1-1; possible D gene TRBD1, 5 bases. V lost 3 bases, J lost 5 bases, and 7 bases lay in between. This CDR3 has 12 amino acids. Germline V lookup: CDR1 LNHDA, CDR2 SQIVND (reference sequence). The DNA for the CDR3 is TGTGCCAGTAGTATGGAGGGGACTGAAGCTTTCTTT. Translated: CASSMEGTEAFF. Based on the CDR3 plus reference TRBV19 and TRBJ1-1, the full variable domain is DGGITQSPKYLFRKEGQNVTLSCEQNLNHDAMYWYRQDPGQGLRLIYYSQIVNDFQKGDIAEGYSVSREKKESFPLTVTSAQKNPTAFYLCASSMEGTEAFFGQGTRLTVV.

The chain has TRBV5-4 and TRBJ2-3; D not certain. The CDR3 covers 14 residues. Germline V gene sequence: CDR1 SGHNT, CDR2 YYREEE (reference sequence). V lost 2 bases, J lost 4 bases, and 11 bases lay in between. CDR3 region: CASSFTTNPDTQYF. The CDR3 DNA follows: TGTGCCAGCAGCTTTACTACGAATCCAGATACGCAGTATTTT.

This clone was counted a single time. The V call is TRBV15, the J call TRBJ2-6; D gene uncertain. V was shortened by 1 base and J by 1 base, with 5 bases between the two germline ends. CDR1 LNHNV and CDR2 YYDKDF come from the germline V gene (reference sequence). This CDR3 contains 15 residues. CDR3 sequence (DNA): TGTGCCACCAGCAGAGGGGAATCTGGGGCCAACGTCCTGACTTTC. This sequence encodes CATSRGESGANVLTF.

The chain is built from TRBV19 and TRBJ2-3, with D unclear. CDR3 length: 15 residues. The V gene lost 3 bases and the J gene lost 0 bases, with 10 bases spanning the gap. Germline-derived CDR1 and CDR2 are LNHDA and SQIVND (reference sequence). CDR3 protein: CASSMTPVSTDTQYF. In DNA form, the CDR3 reads TGTGCCAGTAGTATGACCCCGGTGAGCACAGATACGCAGTATTTT.